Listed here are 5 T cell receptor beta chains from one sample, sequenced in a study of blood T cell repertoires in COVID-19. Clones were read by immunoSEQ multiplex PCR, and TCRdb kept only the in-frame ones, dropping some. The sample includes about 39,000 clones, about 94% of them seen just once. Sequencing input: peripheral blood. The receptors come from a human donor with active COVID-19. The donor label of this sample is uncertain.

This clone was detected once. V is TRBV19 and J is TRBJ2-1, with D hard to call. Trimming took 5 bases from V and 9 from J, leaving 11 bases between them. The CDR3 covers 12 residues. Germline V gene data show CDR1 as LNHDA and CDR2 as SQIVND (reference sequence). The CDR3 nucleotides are TGTGCCAGTAGTTCTTCGGTTCGTGAGCAGTTCTTC. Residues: CASSSSVREQFF.

In nucleotides, the CDR3 is TGCAGTGCGCTAAGGGGAAAGGAGCTGTTTTTT. Its translation is CSALRGKELFF. V gene TRBV20-1 combines with J gene TRBJ2-2; D is perhaps TRBD1 (5 bases). The CDR3 runs to 11 residues. V was shortened by 6 bases and J by 10 bases, with 12 bases between the two germline ends. Germline assignment: CDR1 DFQATT and CDR2 SNEGSKA (reference sequence).

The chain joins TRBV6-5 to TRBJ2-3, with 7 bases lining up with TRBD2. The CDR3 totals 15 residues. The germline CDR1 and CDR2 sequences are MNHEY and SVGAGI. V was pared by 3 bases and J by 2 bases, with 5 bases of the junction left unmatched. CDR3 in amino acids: CASSYGRANTDTQYF. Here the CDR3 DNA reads TGTGCCAGCAGTTATGGGAGGGCTAACACAGATACGCAGTATTTT.

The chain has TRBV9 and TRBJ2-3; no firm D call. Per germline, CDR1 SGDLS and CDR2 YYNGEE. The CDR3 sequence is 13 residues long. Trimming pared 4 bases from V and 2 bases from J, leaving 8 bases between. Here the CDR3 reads CASSRAITDTQYF. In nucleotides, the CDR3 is TGTGCCAGCAGCCGCGCAATCACAGATACGCAGTATTTT.

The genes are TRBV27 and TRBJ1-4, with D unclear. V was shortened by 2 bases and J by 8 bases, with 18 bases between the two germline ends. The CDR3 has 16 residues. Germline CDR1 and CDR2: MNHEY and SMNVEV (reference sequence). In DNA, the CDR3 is TGTGCCAGCAGTTTAAGAGGAGGGAGGGCGGAGGAAAAACTGTTTTTT. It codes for CASSLRGGRAEEKLFF.